In its sample, the clone carrying this T cell receptor beta chain was seen many times. This record comes from a study of CD8 T cells in ankylosing spondylitis. Germline loops: CDR1 LGHNA, CDR2 YSLEER. The junction had 4 bases not matched to a gene; V was cut back by 2 bases and J by 6 bases. This CDR3 has 15 residues. For TCR beta, libraries came from quantitative 5'-RACE with molecular barcodes. One entry per CDR3 protein results from TCRdb running MiXCR on the 5' RACE reads. This table holds roughly 230,000 distinct CDR3 sequences, approximately 8% found once. The sample taken for sequencing was blood, either unsorted or a sorted T cell fraction (not recorded which). This sequence originates from a female donor with ankylosing spondylitis or in good health (not recorded which). The V gene is TRBV4-3, the J gene TRBJ2-4, with 10 bases identical to TRBD1. Written as DNA, the CDR3 is TGCGCCAGCAGCCAACGACAGGGGGCCGGAAACATTCAGTACTTC. Protein: CASSQRQGAGNIQYF.